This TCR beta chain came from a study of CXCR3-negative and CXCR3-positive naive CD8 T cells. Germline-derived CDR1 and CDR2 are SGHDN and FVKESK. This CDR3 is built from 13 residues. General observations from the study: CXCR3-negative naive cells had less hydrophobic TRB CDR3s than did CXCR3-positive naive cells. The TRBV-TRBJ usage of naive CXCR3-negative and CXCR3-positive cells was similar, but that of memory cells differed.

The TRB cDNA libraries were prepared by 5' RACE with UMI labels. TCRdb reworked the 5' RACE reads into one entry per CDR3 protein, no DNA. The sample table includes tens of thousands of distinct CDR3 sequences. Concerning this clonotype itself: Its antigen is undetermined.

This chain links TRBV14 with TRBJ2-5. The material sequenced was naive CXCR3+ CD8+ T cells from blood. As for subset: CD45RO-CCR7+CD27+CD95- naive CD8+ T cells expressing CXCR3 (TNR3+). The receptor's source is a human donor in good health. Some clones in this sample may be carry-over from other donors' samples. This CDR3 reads CASSRPNQETQYF.